Below are 7 T cell receptor beta chains sequenced from a single sample in a study of CD8 T cells in Susac syndrome. Random hexamers primed reverse transcription of about 0.45 to 1 ug RNA. One entry per CDR3 protein, called by TCRdb with MiXCR from the immunoSEQ multiplex PCR reads. In the table there are about 150,000 distinct CDR3 sequences, about 90% of which are singletons. The sequenced sample consisted of CD4+ T cells from PBMCs. Receptor source: a human donor in good health.

V is TRBV19 and J is TRBJ2-5; 8 bases are shared with TRBD1. CDR1 LNHDA and CDR2 SQIVND come from the germline V gene (reference sequence). V was pared by 7 bases and J by 5 bases, with 9 bases of the junction left unmatched. CDR3 size: 14 residues. The CDR3 coding sequence is TGTGCCAGTACCCGGGACAGGTTCTTCGAGACCCAGTACTTC. This encodes CASTRDRFFETQYF. Drawing the rest from reference TRBV19 and TRBJ2-5, the complete variable domain is DGGITQSPKYLFRKEGQNVTLSCEQNLNHDAMYWYRQDPGQGLRLIYYSQIVNDFQKGDIAEGYSVSREKKESFPLTVTSAQKNPTAFYLCASTRDRFFETQYFGPGTRLLVL.

CDR3 DNA sequence: TGCAGCGTGCGGGACAGGAATGGCTACACCTTC. Translated, it gives CSVRDRNGYTF. The rearrangement links TRBV29-1 to TRBJ1-2; 8 bases line up with TRBD1. The ends lost 6 bases at V and 6 bases at J; junction bases unmatched: 3. Germline V gene sequence: CDR1 SQVTM, CDR2 ANQGSEA. The CDR3 has 11 residues.

This chain links TRBV7-9 with TRBJ2-5; 12 bases match TRBD2. The CDR3 sequence is 16 residues long. Germline V lookup: CDR1 SEHNR, CDR2 FQNEAQ (reference sequence). Trimming took 4 bases from V and 4 from J; bases not matched to a gene: 7. The CDR3 DNA reads TGTGCCAGCAGCTCCCCTAGCGGGGGGGCCCCAGAGACCCAGTACTTC. This translates into CASSSPSGGAPETQYF.

The rearrangement uses TRBV20-1 and TRBJ1-5, with D possibly matching TRBD1 (5 bases). The CDR3 is made up of 14 amino acids. Per the germline V gene, CDR1 is DFQATT and CDR2 is SNEGSKA (reference sequence). V shed 6 bases and J shed 6 bases, with 18 bases lying between them. This CDR3 is CSAQRGWDGQPQHF. CDR3 DNA: TGCAGTGCCCAACGGGGGTGGGATGGTCAGCCCCAGCATTTT.

The chain couples TRBV3-1 to TRBJ1-1; no reliable D call. The germline V gene has CDR1 LGHDT and CDR2 YNNKEL (reference sequence). This CDR3 is built from 14 residues. Trimming removed 0 bases at V and 3 bases at J, with 8 bases between. CDR3 DNA: TGTGCCAGCAGCCAAGACGGAGGAGACACTGAAGCTTTCTTT. It translates to CASSQDGGDTEAFF.

The J gene is TRBJ2-3, the V gene TRBV4-2, with 13 bases matching TRBD2. Germline assignment: CDR1 LGHNA and CDR2 YNFKEQ. V shed 0 bases and J 4 bases; nucleotides not matched to a gene: 10. The CDR3 runs 19 residues. The CDR3 DNA sequence: TGTGCCAGCAGCCAAGATACCACCGGACTAGCGGGAGTATCAGATACGCAGTATTTT. Translated, it gives CASSQDTTGLAGVSDTQYF.

This clonotype appeared a single time. The CDR3 reads CASSLGSSGGYTQYF. The CDR3 bases are TGTGCCAGCAGCTTAGGGTCTAGCGGGGGTTATACGCAGTATTTT. This sequence joins TRBV5-6 and TRBJ2-3; TRBD2 agrees at 10 bases. V lost 2 bases and J lost 7; bases outside the gene matches: 7. Per germline, CDR1 SGHDT and CDR2 YYEEEE. The CDR3 covers 15 residues.